This T cell receptor beta chain is from a study of blood T cells in healthy people across ages. This clonotype was seen only a few times. Using a J-beta primer mix together with a sample-barcoded 5' primer, a second PCR was run for 7 to 11 cycles. TCRdb fed the 5' RACE reads into MiXCR, producing one record per CDR3 protein. The table shows about a million distinct CDR3 sequences, with approximately 50% occurring only once. Trimming removed 0 bases at V and 3 bases at J, with 7 bases between. Germline V gives CDR1 SEHNR, CDR2 FQNEAQ (reference sequence). The CDR3 has 14 residues. The sequence was obtained from a woman aged 60 to 75 in good health. The V gene is TRBV7-9, the J gene TRBJ2-3; TRBD2 might be the D (5 bases). Sequenced input: blood. The CDR3 DNA reads TGTGCCAGCAGCTTAGCGACGGGGACAGATACGCAGTATTTT. As protein: CASSLATGTDTQYF.